Following are 28 T cell receptor beta chains from one sample sequenced in a study of molecular identifiers for immune sequencing clone quantification. TCRdb itself ran the PCR reads through MiXCR, one entry per CDR3 protein. The data hold about 500,000 distinct CDR3 sequences, with roughly 24% observed a single time. Sequenced material: naive CD8+ T cells from blood, with Jurkat cell RNA spiked in. Subset here: FACS-sorted CD8+CD4-CCR7+CD45RA+ naive T cells. The receptors were sampled from a human donor in good health. Some libraries in this study had Jurkat cell RNA spiked in.

On this clonotype: One junction end does not reproduce the germline sequence, and a read error may be involved. The chain has TRBV4-3 and TRBJ1-3; D possibly corresponds to TRBD1 (5 bases). The V gene's germline CDR1 is LGHNA and CDR2 YSLEER. The CDR3 extends over 15 amino acids. CDR3 coding DNA: TGCGCCAGCAGCCAACAGAGGGGATCTGGAAACACCATACATTTT. Translated: CASSQQRGSGNTIHF.

V is TRBV13 and J is TRBJ2-5, with 12 bases identical to TRBD2. The germline V gene has CDR1 PRHDT and CDR2 FYEKMQ (reference sequence). The trim removed 5 bases at V and 13 bases at J, leaving 23 bases unmatched. The CDR3 sequence is 18 residues long. The CDR3 loop is CASSPIMDLAGGQEPPYF. CDR3 DNA sequence: TGTGCCAGCAGCCCAATAATGGACCTAGCGGGGGGGCAAGAGCCCCCGTACTTC.

This clonotype was seen only a few times. The CDR3 coding sequence is TGTGCCAGCAGCATAACAGGGGCCCCGGACCTCTACACCTTC. This codes for CASSITGAPDLYTF. This chain joins TRBV9 and TRBJ1-2; 7 nucleotides align to TRBD1. V lost 4 bases to trimming and J lost 10 bases; unmatched junction nucleotides: 13. From germline, CDR1 is SGDLS and CDR2 YYNGEE. The CDR3 loop spans 14 amino acids.

The chain's CDR3 is CASRSQGNQPQHF. CDR3 sequence (DNA): TGTGCCAGCAGGTCGCAAGGCAATCAGCCCCAGCATTTT. The chain recombines TRBV6-2 or TRBV6-3 with TRBJ1-5; D remains unclear. Germline V gene data show CDR1 as MNHEY and CDR2 as SVGEGT. The CDR3 has 13 amino acids. Trimming shortened V by 6 bases and J by 2 bases, and 8 bases separated the two germline ends.

This clonotype has only a few counts. This may arise from a read error, as a much more abundant clone is one base away. This chain connects TRBV29-1 to TRBJ2-3, with D perhaps being TRBD1 or TRBD2 (5 bases each). Germline V gene sequence: CDR1 SQVTM, CDR2 ANQGSEA. This CDR3 is built from 12 residues. CDR3 amino acids: CNAGTPTDTQYF. CDR3 DNA sequence: TGCAACGCCGGGACCCCCACAGATACGCAGTATTTT.

This clonotype showed up many times. V usage is TRBV24-1 and J usage is TRBJ2-6, with unresolved D. Germline CDR1 KGHDR, CDR2 SFDVKD. The V and J ends lost 3 bases and 3 bases respectively, with 8 bases between them. There are 15 residues in the CDR3. CDR3 coding DNA: TGTGCCACCAGTGATCAAACCAGTGGGGCCAACGTCCTGACTTTC. This encodes CATSDQTSGANVLTF.

This clonotype has only a few counts. The chain couples TRBV12-3 or TRBV12-4 to TRBJ2-3; TRBD1 is a possible D gene (5 bases). The CDR3 runs to 15 residues. Between the trimmed V and J ends, which lost 4 bases and 3 bases, there was a span of 14 bases. The CDR3 sequence: CASSYRQPGTDTQYF. The CDR3 DNA follows: TGTGCCAGCAGTTACCGACAGCCAGGGACAGATACGCAGTATTTT.

This clonotype was picked up a small number of times. The CDR3 DNA is TGTGCCAGCAGTCCACGAACCCCCGGGACAAGCTTTGGAAACACCATATATTTT. Its translation: CASSPRTPGTSFGNTIYF. The genes are TRBV28 and TRBJ1-3; tentatively, D is TRBD1 (6 bases). Germline CDR1 reads MDHEN; CDR2 reads SYDVKM. The CDR3 totals 18 residues. Trimming left V 5 bases short and J 3 bases short, with 23 bases between.

This clonotype was seen many times. The J gene is TRBJ2-7, the V gene TRBV4-2, with 7 bases lining up with TRBD2. CDR3 length: 15 residues. CDR1 is LGHNA, CDR2 YNFKEQ, per germline. With V trimmed by 0 bases and J by 4 bases, 6 bases remained unmatched. CDR3 sequence: CASSQEQTSRYEQYF. In nucleotides, the CDR3 is TGTGCCAGCAGCCAAGAACAGACTAGCCGGTACGAGCAGTACTTC.

Points on this clonotype: A much larger clone lies a single base off, so this may be a read error. V usage is TRBV11-2 and J usage is TRBJ2-7, with unresolved D. The CDR3 is made up of 13 amino acids. V lost 5 bases and J lost 6, with 14 bases in between. Germline lookup yields CDR1 SGHAT and CDR2 FQNNGV. The CDR3 reads CASSIAVRAEQYF. Here the CDR3 DNA reads TGTGCCAGCAGCATAGCAGTTAGGGCCGAGCAGTACTTC.

In this sample, this clonotype turned up many times. The chain recombines TRBV7-6 with TRBJ1-2, with TRBD1 as a possible D gene (6 bases). Germline V lookup: CDR1 SGHVS, CDR2 FNYEAQ. The CDR3 consists of 14 residues. V was shortened by 4 bases and J by 2 bases, with 11 bases between the two germline ends. The CDR3 protein is CASSSGHKNYGYTF. CDR3 DNA: TGTGCCAGCAGCTCGGGACATAAAAACTATGGCTACACCTTC.

This clonotype has only one observation. One end of the junction varies from germline; a read error may be responsible. The chain has TRBV29-1 and TRBJ2-1; D call uncertain. The CDR3 spans 12 residues. CDR1 and CDR2 from the germline V gene are SQVTM and ANQGSEA. The CDR3 DNA reads TGCAGCGTTGAGGGTCACTACAATGAGCAGATCTTC. Encoded protein: CSVEGHYNEQIF.

V gene TRBV5-4 combines with J gene TRBJ2-2, with TRBD1 matching 10 bases. Germline loops: CDR1 SGHNT, CDR2 YYREEE (reference sequence). V lost 4 bases, J lost 7 bases, and 10 bases stayed unmatched. The CDR3 sequence is 16 residues long. The CDR3 is CASSPDDRGLSGELFF. As DNA, the CDR3 is TGTGCCAGCAGCCCCGACGACAGGGGGCTTAGCGGGGAGCTGTTTTTT.

This clonotype was observed at least ten times. The gene calls are TRBV7-9 and TRBJ1-1; TRBD1 aligns across 9 bases. The germline V gene has CDR1 SEHNR and CDR2 FQNEAQ (reference sequence). V trimming: 5 bases; J trimming: 4 bases; junction bases outside the gene matches: 14. The CDR3 length is 17 residues. The CDR3 region has the DNA TGTGCCAGCAGCAACGGGATACAGGGGGCTTCGGGCACTGAAGCTTTCTTT. This sequence encodes CASSNGIQGASGTEAFF.

The chain is built from TRBV24-1 and TRBJ2-2, with unresolved D. In germline, CDR1 is KGHDR, CDR2 SFDVKD. The CDR3 loop spans 17 amino acids. The V end lost 3 bases, the J end lost 0 bases, and 13 bases lay between the germline ends. The CDR3 DNA follows: TGTGCCACCAGTGATCGCCCGAGATTCACGAACACCGGGGAGCTGTTTTTT. This gives the protein CATSDRPRFTNTGELFF.

This rearrangement joins TRBV7-2 to TRBJ2-5; TRBD1 matches 7 bases. CDR3 length: 16 amino acids. Trimming removed 4 bases from V and 6 bases from J; junction bases left unmatched: 14. Germline V gene lookup returns CDR1 SGHTA and CDR2 FQGNSA. This CDR3 is CASSSPTSTGSKTQYF. In DNA, the CDR3 is TGTGCCAGCAGCTCCCCCACATCGACAGGGTCAAAGACCCAGTACTTC.

This clonotype was seen only a few times. The chain carries TRBV27 and TRBJ2-1, with D possibly being TRBD1 or TRBD2 (6 bases each). The CDR3 is made up of 14 amino acids. Germline V gene sequence: CDR1 MNHEY, CDR2 SMNVEV (reference sequence). The V and J ends lost 7 bases and 4 bases respectively, with 14 bases between them. CDR3 loop: CASKLGGSYNEQFF. In DNA form, the CDR3 reads TGTGCCAGCAAGCTCGGGGGCTCTTACAATGAGCAGTTCTTC.

In this sample, this clonotype turned up many times. This chain uses TRBV6-5 with TRBJ2-5; TRBD2 aligns across 8 bases. V was clipped by 7 bases and J by 3 bases; unmatched bases: 4. There are 13 residues in the CDR3. CDR1 and CDR2 from the germline V gene are MNHEY and SVGAGI. CDR3 sequence: CASNSGSEETQYF. DNA of the CDR3: TGTGCCAGCAACAGCGGGAGTGAAGAGACCCAGTACTTC.

In its sample, this clonotype was seen many times. CDR3 amino acids: CASSVDVGRTNTGELFF. Written as DNA, the CDR3 is TGTGCCAGCAGCGTAGACGTAGGACGGACGAACACCGGGGAGCTGTTTTTT. The gene calls are TRBV9 and TRBJ2-2; unclear D gene. Germline V gene data show CDR1 as SGDLS and CDR2 as YYNGEE. Deletions cut 0 bases from V and 0 bases from J, with 12 bases between. CDR3 size: 17 residues.

This clonotype was picked up many times. The V gene is TRBV11-2, the J gene TRBJ2-3; D is possibly TRBD2 (7 bases). Germline loops: CDR1 SGHAT, CDR2 FQNNGV. The CDR3 extends over 16 amino acids. Trimming removed 5 bases at V and 0 bases at J, with 15 bases between. The CDR3 coding sequence is TGTGCCAGCAGCCCAGGGGAGGGGCTAAGCACAGATACGCAGTATTTT. Amino acids: CASSPGEGLSTDTQYF.

The chain combines TRBV20-1 with TRBJ2-5; TRBD2 matches 8 bases. CDR3 length equals 15 residues. In germline, CDR1 is DFQATT, CDR2 SNEGSKA (reference sequence). J lost 5 bases, V lost 5 bases, and 13 bases had no gene match. CDR3 loop: CSACAGTSGLETQYF. Written as DNA, the CDR3 is TGCAGTGCTTGTGCCGGGACTAGTGGTTTGGAGACCCAGTACTTC.

This clonotype came up a few times. The rearrangement joins TRBV3-1 to TRBJ2-5; D not certain. Germline V gives CDR1 LGHDT, CDR2 YNNKEL (reference sequence). Trimming took off 3 bases at V and 4 bases at J, with 6 bases between the two ends. The CDR3 totals 12 residues. CDR3 loop: CASSHQLETQYF. The CDR3 region has the DNA TGTGCCAGCAGCCACCAATTAGAGACCCAGTACTTC.

The V and J genes are TRBV11-2 and TRBJ1-1; 11 nucleotides line up with TRBD1. The CDR3 spans 16 residues. Trimming cost V 5 bases and J 1 base; bases outside gene matches: 6. Germline V gene lookup returns CDR1 SGHAT and CDR2 FQNNGV. The CDR3 loop is CASSLGTGGTNTEAFF. The DNA for the CDR3 is TGTGCCAGCAGCCTAGGGACAGGGGGTACGAACACTGAAGCTTTCTTT.

This clonotype was recorded many times. The genes are TRBV4-2 and TRBJ2-7, with 7 bases aligning to TRBD2. The CDR3 length is 14 residues. The V and J ends lost 3 bases and 3 bases, in that order; junction bases with no gene match: 5. Germline assignment: CDR1 LGHNA and CDR2 YNFKEQ. This CDR3 reads CASSQYSGGYEQYF. CDR3 nucleotide sequence: TGTGCCAGCAGCCAGTACTCGGGAGGCTACGAGCAGTACTTC.

This clonotype was picked up many times. This sequence joins TRBV7-7 and TRBJ1-1, with unresolved D. Germline V gene sequence: CDR1 SSHAT, CDR2 FNYEAQ (reference sequence). This CDR3 spans 15 amino acids. V dropped 5 bases and J dropped 7 bases, with 20 bases sitting between them. The CDR3 sequence is CASSPYSLSHGEAFF. The CDR3 DNA is TGTGCCAGCAGCCCATACAGTCTGTCCCATGGTGAAGCTTTCTTT.

This clonotype appeared a few times. V gene TRBV20-1 combines with J gene TRBJ1-5, with 8 nucleotides matching TRBD1. Germline V gene sequence: CDR1 DFQATT, CDR2 SNEGSKA (reference sequence). With V trimmed by 6 bases and J by 5 bases, 12 bases remained unmatched. The CDR3 spans 15 residues. In DNA form, the CDR3 reads TGCAGTGCCAAGGATCCGGGACAGGTGTATCAGCCCCAGCATTTT. It codes for CSAKDPGQVYQPQHF.

This clonotype has a count of ten or more. The rearrangement uses TRBV7-3 and TRBJ1-1; weak D call: TRBD1 (5 bases). Trimming pared 5 bases from V and 0 bases from J, leaving 13 bases between. Germline V lookup: CDR1 SGHTA, CDR2 FQGTGA. The CDR3 is made up of 15 amino acids. This chain's CDR3 is CASSRTGDLNTEAFF. CDR3 DNA sequence: TGTGCCAGCAGCAGAACGGGGGATCTGAACACTGAAGCTTTCTTT.

This rearrangement joins TRBV30 to TRBJ2-2; 9 bases fit TRBD1. Germline V gene data show CDR1 as GTSNPN and CDR2 as SVGIG (reference sequence). V shed 0 bases, J shed 5 bases, and the junction held 1 base outside the gene matches. The CDR3 spans 14 residues. The CDR3 here is CAWSVGQGTGELFF. CDR3 nucleotide sequence: TGTGCCTGGAGTGTAGGACAGGGGACCGGGGAGCTGTTTTTT.